These T cell receptor beta chains were read from a single sample in a study of regulatory T cells in long-lasting Graves disease. TCRdb ran MiXCR on the multiplex PCR reads and lists one entry per CDR3 protein. The sample carries 200,000 to 250,000 distinct CDR3 sequences, roughly a fifth recorded once. The same sample was also used in a study of T cells in Graves' hyperthyroidism and ophthalmopathy.

The source was peripheral blood mononuclear cells (PBMCs), collected at new diagnosis, from a patient treated with antithyroid drugs. These receptors originate from a woman in her twenties or thirties with Graves disease. CDR3s leave out the opening cysteine and the closing phenylalanine or tryptophan.

cdr3_length: 12; j_call: TRBJ2-3; v_call: TRBV29-1; cdr3_aa: SVDTGKSTDTQY
cdr3_length: 12; j_call: TRBJ2-7; v_call: TRBV6-2/TRBV6-3; cdr3_aa: ASSVGTGRDEQY
cdr3_length: 14; j_call: TRBJ2-3; v_call: TRBV11-2; cdr3_aa: ASSFLAGGNQATQY
cdr3_length: 13; j_call: TRBJ2-3; v_call: TRBV29-1; cdr3_aa: SVEPSWGFSGTQY
cdr3_length: 13; j_call: TRBJ2-7; v_call: TRBV2; cdr3_aa: AIGLGWEGHYEQY
cdr3_length: 16; j_call: TRBJ2-7; v_call: TRBV11-2; cdr3_aa: ASSSGQGASGWTYEQY
cdr3_length: 11; j_call: TRBJ1-1; v_call: TRBV14; cdr3_aa: ASSAIRIGEAF
cdr3_length: 14; j_call: TRBJ2-5; v_call: TRBV15; cdr3_aa: ATSRPDSERGETQY
cdr3_length: 10; j_call: TRBJ2-5; v_call: TRBV6-2/TRBV6-3; cdr3_aa: ASSERQETQY
cdr3_length: 11; j_call: TRBJ2-5; v_call: TRBV18; cdr3_aa: ASSPETQETQY
cdr3_length: 15; j_call: TRBJ2-7; v_call: TRBV3-1; cdr3_aa: ASSPSSGNIFSYEQY
cdr3_length: 15; j_call: TRBJ2-3; v_call: TRBV28; cdr3_aa: ASSLPWPQTGGDTQY
cdr3_length: 10; j_call: TRBJ2-5; v_call: TRBV10-3; cdr3_aa: AISGGRETQY
cdr3_length: 12; j_call: TRBJ1-2; v_call: TRBV6-2/TRBV6-3; cdr3_aa: ASSRYRAFYGYT